This record concerns one T cell receptor (beta chain) sequence. This CDR3 has 16 amino acids. Germline V lookup: CDR1 SGHNT, CDR2 YYREEE (reference sequence). The junction had 5 bases not matched to a gene; V was cut back by 0 bases and J by 2 bases. This entry is derived from a study of technical replicates of blood from a few donors. The table came from immunoSEQ multiplex PCR; TCRdb's copy has only in-frame clones and leaves some out. Altogether over 45,000 clones are present, about 90% being singletons, with the ten largest covering about 3.9%. The origin of this receptor is a human donor in good health. Some clones in this sample may be carry-over from other donors' samples. Sequencing input: PBMCs. This chain connects TRBV5-4 to TRBJ2-7; 10 bases align to TRBD1. CDR3 loop: CASSLEPGQGTYEQYF. CDR3 nucleotides: TGTGCCAGCAGCTTGGAACCGGGACAGGGGACCTACGAGCAGTACTTC.